This T cell receptor beta chain was sequenced in a study of blood T cells in healthy people across ages. Study at large: In model experiments, template switching was able to capture about one barcoded beta molecule for every two T cells that were present.

This CDR3 has 13 residues. V dropped 1 base and J dropped 1 base, with 7 bases sitting between them. CDR1 and CDR2 from the germline V gene are DFQATT and SNEGSKA (reference sequence). A second PCR, run for about 6 to 12 cycles, used a sample-barcoded 5' primer plus a J-beta primer mix. Unique molecular identifiers of 12 random nucleotides labeled each cDNA. TCRdb re-analysed the 5' RACE reads in MiXCR, keeping a single row per CDR3 protein. Here the sample spans about 640,000 distinct CDR3 sequences, roughly 58% being singletons. PBMCs numbering at least 6 million were isolated per sample. Sequenced material: blood. The TCR originated in a man aged 55 to 69 in good health. This chain joins TRBV20-1 and TRBJ2-5, with D unresolved. CDR3 DNA: TGCAGTGCTAGAGGCTGGTCCCAAGAGACCCAGTACTTC. Its protein is CSARGWSQETQYF.